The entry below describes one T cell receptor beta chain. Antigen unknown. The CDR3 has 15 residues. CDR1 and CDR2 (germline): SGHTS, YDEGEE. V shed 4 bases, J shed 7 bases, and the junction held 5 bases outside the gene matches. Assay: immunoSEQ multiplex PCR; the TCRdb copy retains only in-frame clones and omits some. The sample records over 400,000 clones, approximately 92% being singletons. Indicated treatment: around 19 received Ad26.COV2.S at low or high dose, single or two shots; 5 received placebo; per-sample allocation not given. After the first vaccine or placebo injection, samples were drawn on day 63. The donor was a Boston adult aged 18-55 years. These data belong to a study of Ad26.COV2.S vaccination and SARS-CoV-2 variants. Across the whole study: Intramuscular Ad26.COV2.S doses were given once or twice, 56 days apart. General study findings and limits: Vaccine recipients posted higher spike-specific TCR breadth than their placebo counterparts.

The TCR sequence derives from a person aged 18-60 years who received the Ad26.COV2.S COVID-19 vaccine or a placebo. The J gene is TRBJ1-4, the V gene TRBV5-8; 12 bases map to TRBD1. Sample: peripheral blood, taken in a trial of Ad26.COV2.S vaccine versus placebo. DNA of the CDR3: TGTGCCAGCAGCCCCGGGACAGGGGGCATTGAAAAACTGTTTTTT. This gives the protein CASSPGTGGIEKLFF.